The 23 T cell receptor beta chains below were found in one sample sequenced in a study of technical replicates of blood from four donors (dated by TCRdb to the late 2010s). The method behind the library was the immunoSEQ multiplex PCR assay. In TCRdb, the immuneACCESS table is reduced to in-frame sequences with V and J assigned. These tables do not hold every clone; where another copy was compared, an unresolved V gene accounts for under half, and the others remain unexplained. The table for this sample lists under 70,000 clones; 85% to 95% of them were counted only once. About 0.38% of the sample is in the top ten clones. Sequences were obtained from T cells isolated from PBMCs. Receptors originate from a human donor in good health.

The gene calls are TRBV10-3 and TRBJ1-1; a weak D match, TRBD1 (6 bases). The germline V gene has CDR1 ENHRY and CDR2 SYGVKD. The CDR3 contains 14 residues. The V and J ends lost 2 bases and 5 bases respectively, with 12 bases between them. The CDR3 DNA sequence: TGTGCCATCAGTGAGACAGGGTTGGGGACTGAAGCTTTCTTT. It codes for CAISETGLGTEAFF.

The chain employs TRBV9 and TRBJ2-5; perhaps TRBD1 as D (6 bases). V was clipped by 4 bases and J by 1 base, with 11 bases between them. Germline values: CDR1 SGDLS, CDR2 YYNGEE. This CDR3 has 14 amino acids. The CDR3 is CASSPGASQETQYF. CDR3 sequence (DNA): TGTGCCAGCAGCCCAGGGGCCTCCCAAGAGACCCAGTACTTC. Together with reference TRBV9 and TRBJ2-5, the CDR3 gives the full variable domain: DSGVTQTPKHLITATGQRVTLRCSPRSGDLSVYWYQQSLDQGLQFLIQYYNGEERAKGNILERFSAQQFPDLHSELNLSSLELGDSALYFCASSPGASQETQYFGPGTRLLVL.

This clone occurred once. The V gene is TRBV9, the J gene TRBJ2-3; D is unresolved. The CDR3 is 13 residues long. V lost 1 base to trimming and J lost 6 bases, with 9 bases between them. Germline V gene sequence: CDR1 SGDLS, CDR2 YYNGEE. In DNA form, the CDR3 reads TGTGCCAGCAGCGTACCCCCTCTGGATACGCAGTATTTT. Translating gives CASSVPPLDTQYF.

The rearrangement joins TRBV19 to TRBJ1-3; D perhaps matches TRBD1 (5 bases). Trimming stripped 6 bases from V and 0 bases from J, with 12 bases between. CDR3 length: 15 amino acids. CDR1 is LNHDA and CDR2 is SQIVND in the germline V gene (reference sequence). CDR3 protein: CASSSTGDSGNTIYF. In DNA form, the CDR3 reads TGTGCCAGTAGCTCAACAGGAGACTCTGGAAACACCATATATTTT.

Concerning this clone: Germline and junction disagree at one end, which may indicate a read error. V is TRBV6-5 and J is TRBJ2-1; D is possibly TRBD2 (5 bases). Germline CDR1 and CDR2: MNHEY and SVGAGI. The CDR3 extends over 13 amino acids. The CDR3 is CASQPLLARYRVF. The CDR3 DNA is TGTGCCAGCCAACCTCTCCTAGCACGCTATCGGGTCTTC.

The chain couples TRBV28 to TRBJ2-7; TRBD2 agrees at 8 bases. The trim removed 7 bases at V and 1 base at J, leaving 12 bases unmatched. This CDR3 contains 16 residues. Germline CDR1 and CDR2: MDHEN and SYDVKM. CDR3 in DNA: TGTGCCAGCAACATCATCGGGGGGGGCGTTTCCTACGAGCAGTACTTC. Its protein is CASNIIGGGVSYEQYF.

This sequence joins TRBV5-4 and TRBJ2-7; TRBD2 aligns across 8 bases. The germline V gene encodes CDR1 SGHNT and CDR2 YYREEE (reference sequence). The CDR3 spans 13 residues. The ends lost 0 bases at V and 6 bases at J; junction bases unmatched: 2. DNA of the CDR3: TGTGCCAGCAGCTTGGATACTAGCGGCGAGCAGTACTTC. Translated: CASSLDTSGEQYF.

The rearrangement uses TRBV28 and TRBJ2-1, with 12 bases identical to TRBD2. The germline V gene encodes CDR1 MDHEN and CDR2 SYDVKM. The CDR3 is made up of 15 amino acids. V trimming: 6 bases; J trimming: 8 bases; junction bases outside the gene matches: 8. CDR3 sequence reads: CASSLPSGRADEQFF. The CDR3 DNA reads TGTGCCAGCAGCCTACCTAGCGGGAGGGCCGATGAGCAGTTCTTC.

This sequence joins TRBV21-1 and TRBJ1-5. TRBV21-1 is a pseudogene segment. This CDR3 region has 15 residues. In nucleotides, the CDR3 is TGTGCCAGCACCAACTTATCGGGAAGGAATCAGCCCCAGCATTTT. Encoded protein: CASTNLSGRNQPQHF.

The sample holds one count of this clone. The chain uses TRBV10-1 and TRBJ2-7; 7 positions match TRBD1. CDR1 is WNHNN, CDR2 SYGVQD, per germline (reference sequence). CDR3 length equals 13 residues. J gave up 6 bases and V 8 bases, and 10 bases lay outside the gene matches. The CDR3 bases are TGCGCCAGCTCCGGGACAGTTTACGGCGAGCAGTACTTC. Protein: CASSGTVYGEQYF.

There are a few counts of this clone. The rearrangement joins TRBV4-1 to TRBJ2-2; tentative D call: TRBD1 (6 bases). This CDR3 is built from 14 residues. The V end was cut by 4 bases, the J end by 5 bases, with 11 bases between. CDR1 is MGHRA and CDR2 is YSYEKL in the germline V gene. CDR3 DNA sequence: TGCGCCAGCAGCCGACAGGTTGATACCGGGGAGCTGTTTTTT. Residues: CASSRQVDTGELFF.

V and J are TRBV28 and TRBJ1-5, with 7 bases lining up with TRBD1. Trimming at V came to 3 bases and at J to 5 bases, leaving 7 bases not matched to a gene. This CDR3 has 15 amino acids. Germline V gives CDR1 MDHEN, CDR2 SYDVKM. The CDR3 loop reads CASSFGDRAYQPQHF. The CDR3 DNA sequence: TGTGCCAGCAGTTTCGGTGACAGGGCCTATCAGCCCCAGCATTTT.

The gene calls are TRBV2 and TRBJ2-5; D is uncertain. The CDR3 has 13 amino acids. The V gene lost 6 bases and the J gene lost 2 bases, with 10 bases spanning the gap. From germline, CDR1 is SNHLY and CDR2 FYNNEI. The CDR3: CASRRGIQETQYF. The DNA for the CDR3 is TGTGCCAGCAGGCGCGGAATTCAAGAGACCCAGTACTTC. The whole variable domain, remainder taken from reference TRBV2 and TRBJ2-5, is EPEVTQTPSHQVTQMGQEVILRCVPISNHLYFYWYRQILGQKVEFLVSFYNNEISEKSEIFDDQFSVERPDGSNFTLKIRSTKLEDSAMYFCASRRGIQETQYFGPGTRLLVL.

This chain joins TRBV7-2 and TRBJ2-3, with 8 bases aligning to TRBD2. Germline V lookup: CDR1 SGHTA, CDR2 FQGNSA. The CDR3 is made up of 16 amino acids. V gave up 6 bases and J gave up 2 bases; unmatched junction bases: 10. CDR3 nucleotides: TGTGCCAGCAGTATCGGCGGGGGGCTACACACAGATACGCAGTATTTT. Protein product: CASSIGGGLHTDTQYF.

The gene calls are TRBV4-2 and TRBJ1-1; TRBD1 might be the D (5 bases). V dropped 0 bases and J dropped 0 bases, with 8 bases sitting between them. This CDR3 has 15 amino acids. Germline assignment: CDR1 LGHNA and CDR2 YNFKEQ. In nucleotides, the CDR3 is TGTGCCAGCAGCCAAGATTGGGGGGTGAACACTGAAGCTTTCTTT. This gives the protein CASSQDWGVNTEAFF.

The DNA of the CDR3 is TGTGCCAGCAGCTACCTTGTTAACTCCGATACGCAGTATTTT. It codes for CASSYLVNSDTQYF. The gene calls are TRBV11-3 and TRBJ2-3; D gene ambiguous. V was shortened by 4 bases and J by 6 bases, with 14 bases between the two germline ends. CDR1 and CDR2 (germline): SGHNT, YENEEA. This CDR3 is 14 amino acids long.

This rearrangement joins TRBV9 to TRBJ2-3; D may be TRBD1 (5 bases). Germline-derived CDR1 and CDR2 are SGDLS and YYNGEE. The CDR3 extends over 15 amino acids. V was clipped by 0 bases and J by 2 bases, with 10 bases between them. This CDR3 reads CASSVVDRYTDTQYF. CDR3 in DNA: TGTGCCAGCAGCGTAGTTGACAGATACACAGATACGCAGTATTTT.

The chain is built from TRBV6-1 and TRBJ1-1; D possibly corresponds to TRBD1 (6 bases). The V gene lost 4 bases and the J gene lost 7 bases, with 10 bases spanning the gap. Germline V lookup: CDR1 MNHNS, CDR2 SASEGT. This CDR3 is 12 amino acids long. CDR3 region: CASSGDTGEAFF. The CDR3, as DNA: TGTGCCAGCAGTGGGGACACGGGTGAAGCTTTCTTT.

This clone was seen a single time. The chain uses TRBV7-2 and TRBJ1-1; the D gene is possibly TRBD1 (5 bases). Trimming pared 3 bases from V and 2 bases from J, leaving 10 bases between. The CDR3 length is 14 residues. Germline V gene sequence: CDR1 SGHTA, CDR2 FQGNSA. This CDR3 reads CASSLTVSNTEAFF. For the CDR3, the DNA is TGTGCCAGCAGCTTGACAGTCTCTAACACTGAAGCTTTCTTT.

V gene TRBV5-4 combines with J gene TRBJ1-6; possible D gene TRBD1, 5 bases. From germline, CDR1 is SGHNT and CDR2 YYREEE (reference sequence). Trimming left V 0 bases short and J 8 bases short, with 12 bases between. This CDR3 is built from 15 residues. The chain's CDR3 is CASSLGSGWDSPLHF. The DNA for the CDR3 is TGTGCCAGCAGCTTGGGTTCAGGGTGGGATTCACCCCTCCACTTT.

This clone was seen just once. The V call is TRBV10-3, the J call TRBJ2-7, with a possible D match to TRBD1 (5 bases). The germline V gene encodes CDR1 ENHRY and CDR2 SYGVKD. Trimming removed 0 bases from V and 4 bases from J, with 13 bases in between. The CDR3 runs 15 residues. The CDR3 region has the DNA TGTGCCATCAGTGAGTCTGGGCAGGGTGATTACGAGCAGTACTTC. This codes for CAISESGQGDYEQYF.

This rearrangement joins TRBV27 to TRBJ2-1; TRBD2 aligns across 12 bases. J was trimmed by 6 bases and V by 4 bases; bases with no gene match: 7. This CDR3 region has 16 residues. Germline V gene lookup returns CDR1 MNHEY and CDR2 SMNVEV (reference sequence). Here the CDR3 reads CASSSPTSGSSNEQFF. DNA for the CDR3: TGTGCCAGCAGTTCTCCGACTAGCGGGAGCAGCAATGAGCAGTTCTTC.

In nucleotides, the CDR3 is TGTGCCTGGAGTGGAGCGGGAGTTACAGATACGCAGTATTTT. Translated: CAWSGAGVTDTQYF. The rearrangement joins TRBV30 to TRBJ2-3, with TRBD2 matching over 8 bases. J lost 3 bases, V lost 1 base, and 3 bases had no gene match. Looked up from germline, CDR1 is GTSNPN and CDR2 is SVGIG (reference sequence). The CDR3 length is 14 residues.